The entry below describes one TCR beta chain. A universal primer site and UMIs were added as TCR cDNA was made by 5'RACE template switching. Each CDR3 protein gets one entry after TCRdb re-called the 5' RACE reads with MiXCR. The sample consists of some 350,000 distinct CDR3 sequences, roughly 11% of them appearing once. The data derive from a study of T cells after yellow fever vaccination. The CDR3 loop spans 13 amino acids. Trimming left V 8 bases short and J 3 bases short, with 13 bases between. The material was PBMCs, obtained on the day of the first yellow fever vaccination. The J gene is TRBJ2-5, the V gene TRBV12-3 or TRBV12-4; D might be TRBD1 (6 bases). The origin of this receptor is a man between 18 and 29 years old who received the YFV17D yellow fever vaccine. Here the CDR3 reads CASGRGHEETQYF. For the CDR3, the DNA is TGTGCCAGCGGACGGGGACACGAAGAGACCCAGTACTTC.